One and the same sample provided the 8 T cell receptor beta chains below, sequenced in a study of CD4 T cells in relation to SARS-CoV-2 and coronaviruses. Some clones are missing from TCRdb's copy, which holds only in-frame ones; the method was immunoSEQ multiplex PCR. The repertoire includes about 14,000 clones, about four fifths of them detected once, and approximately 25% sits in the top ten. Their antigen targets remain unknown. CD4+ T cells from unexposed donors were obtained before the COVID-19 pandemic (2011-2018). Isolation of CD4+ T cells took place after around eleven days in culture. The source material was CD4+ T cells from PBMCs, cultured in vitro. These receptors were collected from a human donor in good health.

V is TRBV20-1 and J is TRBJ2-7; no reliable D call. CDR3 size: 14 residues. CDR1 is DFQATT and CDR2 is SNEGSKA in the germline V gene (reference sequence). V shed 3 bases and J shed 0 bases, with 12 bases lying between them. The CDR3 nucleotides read TGCAGTGCTAGTATTGACCTAGGCTCCTACGAGCAGTACTTC. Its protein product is CSASIDLGSYEQYF.

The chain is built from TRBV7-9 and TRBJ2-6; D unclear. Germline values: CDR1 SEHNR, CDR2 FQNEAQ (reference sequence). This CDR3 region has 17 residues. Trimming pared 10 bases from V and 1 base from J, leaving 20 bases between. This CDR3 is CATKESRDSSGANVLTF. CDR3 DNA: TGTGCCACTAAAGAAAGTAGGGATTCTTCTGGGGCCAACGTCCTGACTTTC. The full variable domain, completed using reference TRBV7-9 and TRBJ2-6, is DTGVSQNPRHKITKRGQNVTFRCDPISEHNRLYWYRQTLGQGPEFLTYFQNEAQLEKSRLLSDRFSAERPKGSFSTLEIQRTEQGDSAMYLCATKESRDSSGANVLTFGAGSRLTVL.

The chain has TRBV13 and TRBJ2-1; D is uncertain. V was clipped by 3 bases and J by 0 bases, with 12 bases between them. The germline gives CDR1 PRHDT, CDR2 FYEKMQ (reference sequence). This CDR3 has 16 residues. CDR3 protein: CASSFTTVYSYNEQFF. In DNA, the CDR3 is TGTGCCAGCAGCTTCACGACGGTATACTCCTACAATGAGCAGTTCTTC. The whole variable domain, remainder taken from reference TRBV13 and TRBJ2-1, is AAGVIQSPRHLIKEKRETATLKCYPIPRHDTVYWYQQGPGQDPQFLISFYEKMQSDKGSIPDRFSAQQFSDYHSELNMSSLELGDSALYFCASSFTTVYSYNEQFFGPGTRLTVL.

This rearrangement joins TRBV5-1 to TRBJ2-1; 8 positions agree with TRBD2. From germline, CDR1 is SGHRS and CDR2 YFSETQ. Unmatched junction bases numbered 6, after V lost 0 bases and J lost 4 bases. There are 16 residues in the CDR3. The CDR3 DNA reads TGCGCCAGCAGCTTGGATTTTGGCGGGGGGTACAATGAGCAGTTCTTC. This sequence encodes CASSLDFGGGYNEQFF.

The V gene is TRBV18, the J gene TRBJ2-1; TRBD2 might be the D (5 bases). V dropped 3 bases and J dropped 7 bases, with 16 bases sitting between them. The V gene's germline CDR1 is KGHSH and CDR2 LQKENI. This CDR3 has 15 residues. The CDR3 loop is CASSPPGTVMNEQFF. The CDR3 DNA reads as TGTGCCAGCTCACCTCCGGGAACAGTTATGAATGAGCAGTTCTTC.

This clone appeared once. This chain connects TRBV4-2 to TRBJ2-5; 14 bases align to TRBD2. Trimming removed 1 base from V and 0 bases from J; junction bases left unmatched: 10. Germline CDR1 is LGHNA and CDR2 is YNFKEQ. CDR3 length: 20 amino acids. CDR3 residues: CASSQGLLGLAGVYQETQYF. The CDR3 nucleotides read TGTGCCAGCAGCCAAGGGTTATTGGGACTAGCGGGAGTTTACCAAGAGACCCAGTACTTC.

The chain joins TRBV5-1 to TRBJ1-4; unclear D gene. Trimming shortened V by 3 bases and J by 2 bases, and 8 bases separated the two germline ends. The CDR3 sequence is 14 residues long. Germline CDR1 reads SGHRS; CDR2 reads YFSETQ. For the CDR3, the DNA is TGCGCCAGCAGCTCCGGGCCTACTAATGAAAAACTGTTTTTT. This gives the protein CASSSGPTNEKLFF. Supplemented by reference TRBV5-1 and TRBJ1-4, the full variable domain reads KAGVTQTPRYLIKTRGQQVTLSCSPISGHRSVSWYQQTPGQGLQFLFEYFSETQRNKGNFPGRFSGRQFSNSRSEMNVSTLELGDSALYLCASSSGPTNEKLFFGSGTQLSVL.

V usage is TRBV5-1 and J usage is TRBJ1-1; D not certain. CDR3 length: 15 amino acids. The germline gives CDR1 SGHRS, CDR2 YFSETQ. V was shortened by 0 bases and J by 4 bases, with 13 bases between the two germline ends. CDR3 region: CASSLGAVPSTEAFF. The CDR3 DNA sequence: TGCGCCAGCAGCTTGGGGGCCGTACCATCCACTGAAGCTTTCTTT.